Below are 6 T cell receptor beta chains sequenced from a single sample in a study of a mutant IDH1 vaccine in newly diagnosed glioma. Their antigens are not known. Assay used: immunoSEQ multiplex PCR; TCRdb lists only in-frame clones, some missing. The data contain about 21,000 clones, about nine tenths of them singletons. Regarding time point: week 11, during vaccination. Every single dose of the vaccine, 300 ug of mutant IDH1 20-mer peptide, came with topical imiquimod. This specimen consisted of PBMCs, obtained from a glioma patient whose treatment included an IDH1 peptide vaccine. The receptors were gathered from a woman aged 40 to 50 with glioma.

This chain's CDR3 is CASSILGTGKNYGYTF. The CDR3, as DNA: TGTGCCAGTAGTATCCTCGGGACAGGGAAAAACTATGGCTACACCTTC. The chain combines TRBV19 with TRBJ1-2; 9 nucleotides agree with TRBD1. The CDR3 has 16 residues. V lost 3 bases and J lost 2; bases outside the gene matches: 7. Looked up from germline, CDR1 is LNHDA and CDR2 is SQIVND (reference sequence).

The chain has TRBV6-5 and TRBJ2-2, with 7 bases matching TRBD1. This CDR3 is 13 amino acids long. Germline-derived CDR1 and CDR2 are MNHEY and SVGAGI. V lost 5 bases, J lost 5 bases, and 2 bases stayed unmatched. CDR3 in DNA: TGTGCCAGCAGTGTACAGGGGACCGGGGAGCTGTTTTTT. Residues: CASSVQGTGELFF.

Regarding this clone: The junction does not match germline at one end; this may be a read error. The chain couples TRBV7-2 to TRBJ1-1, with D unclear. Germline V gives CDR1 SGHTA, CDR2 FQGNSA. The CDR3 has 13 amino acids. CDR3 coding DNA: TGTGCCAGCAGCTTTTGGCTGAATACTGAAGCTTTCTTT. The encoded protein is CASSFWLNTEAFF.

The V and J genes are TRBV30 and TRBJ2-1, with TRBD2 identical over 12 bases. After removal of 2 bases from V and 5 bases from J, the junction contained 7 bases not matched to a gene. The CDR3 sequence is 16 residues long. From germline, CDR1 is GTSNPN and CDR2 SVGIG (reference sequence). The CDR3 is CAWSRGGTSGHNEQFF. CDR3 coding DNA: TGTGCCTGGAGTAGGGGAGGGACTAGCGGGCACAATGAGCAGTTCTTC.

V gene TRBV19 combines with J gene TRBJ2-1, with 10 bases that match TRBD2. The CDR3 sequence is 15 residues long. V trimming: 7 bases; J trimming: 6 bases; junction bases outside the gene matches: 9. CDR1 is LNHDA, CDR2 SQIVND, per germline (reference sequence). The CDR3 DNA sequence: TGTGCCAGTAATTGGCCTAGCGGGAGTTCCAATGAGCAGTTCTTC. Translating gives CASNWPSGSSNEQFF. The full variable domain, its missing parts supplied by reference TRBV19 and TRBJ2-1, is DGGITQSPKYLFRKEGQNVTLSCEQNLNHDAMYWYRQDPGQGLRLIYYSQIVNDFQKGDIAEGYSVSREKKESFPLTVTSAQKNPTAFYLCASNWPSGSSNEQFFGPGTRLTVL.

Turning to this clone: A junction boundary mismatches the germline segment, possibly from a read error. The chain carries TRBV28 and TRBJ2-7; 7 bases match TRBD1. Germline V lookup: CDR1 MDHEN, CDR2 SYDVKM. This CDR3 spans 11 amino acids. The CDR3 region is CASSQRRDRNF. In nucleotides, the CDR3 is TGTGCCAGCAGTCAACGACGGGACAGAAACTTC.